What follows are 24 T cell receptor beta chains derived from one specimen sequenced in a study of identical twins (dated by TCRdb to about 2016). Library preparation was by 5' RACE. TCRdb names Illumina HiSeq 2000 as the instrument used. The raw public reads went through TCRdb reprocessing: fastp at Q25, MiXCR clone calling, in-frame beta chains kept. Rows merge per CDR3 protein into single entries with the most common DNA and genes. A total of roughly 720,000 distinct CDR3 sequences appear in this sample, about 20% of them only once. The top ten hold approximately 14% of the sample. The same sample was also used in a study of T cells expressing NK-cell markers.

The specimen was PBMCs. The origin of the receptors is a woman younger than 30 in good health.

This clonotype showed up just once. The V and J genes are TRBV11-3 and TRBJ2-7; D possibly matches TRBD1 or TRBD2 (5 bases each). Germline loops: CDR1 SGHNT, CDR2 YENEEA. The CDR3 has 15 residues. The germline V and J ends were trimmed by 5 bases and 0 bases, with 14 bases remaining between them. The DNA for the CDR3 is TGTGCCAGCAGCCGGGGACGGGGAAGCTCCTACGAGCAGTACTTC. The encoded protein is CASSRGRGSSYEQYF.

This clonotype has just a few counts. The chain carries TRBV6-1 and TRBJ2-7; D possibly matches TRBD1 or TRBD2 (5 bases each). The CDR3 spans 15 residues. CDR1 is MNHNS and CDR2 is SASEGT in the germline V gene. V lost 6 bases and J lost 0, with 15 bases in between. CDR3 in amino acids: CASSGEQAYSYEQYF. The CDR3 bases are TGTGCCAGCAGCGGGGAACAGGCCTACTCCTACGAGCAGTACTTC.

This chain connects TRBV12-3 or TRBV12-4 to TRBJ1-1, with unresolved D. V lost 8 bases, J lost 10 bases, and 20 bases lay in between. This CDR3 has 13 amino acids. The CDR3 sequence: CASGTRAQIGAFF. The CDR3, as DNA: TGTGCCAGCGGCACTCGCGCACAAATCGGAGCTTTCTTT.

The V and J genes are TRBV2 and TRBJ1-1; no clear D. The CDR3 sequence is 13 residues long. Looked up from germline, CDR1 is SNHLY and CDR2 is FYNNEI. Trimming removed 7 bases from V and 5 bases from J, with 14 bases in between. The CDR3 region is CASTAEWWTEAFF. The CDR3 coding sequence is TGTGCCAGCACTGCGGAATGGTGGACTGAAGCTTTCTTT.

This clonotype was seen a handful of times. In DNA form, the CDR3 reads TGTGCCATCAAAGCGGGGGCGAGCACAGATACGCAGTATTTT. Amino acid sequence: CAIKAGASTDTQYF. The V and J genes are TRBV10-3 and TRBJ2-3; TRBD2 aligns across 8 bases. The CDR3 is 14 amino acids. J lost 0 bases, V lost 7 bases, and 3 bases had no gene match. Germline values: CDR1 ENHRY, CDR2 SYGVKD.

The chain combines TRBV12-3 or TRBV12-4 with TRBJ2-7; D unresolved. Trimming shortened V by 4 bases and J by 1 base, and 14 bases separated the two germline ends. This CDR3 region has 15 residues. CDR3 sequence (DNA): TGTGCCAGCAGTTCGGTGGACGTAGGATCCTACGAGCAGTACTTC. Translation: CASSSVDVGSYEQYF.

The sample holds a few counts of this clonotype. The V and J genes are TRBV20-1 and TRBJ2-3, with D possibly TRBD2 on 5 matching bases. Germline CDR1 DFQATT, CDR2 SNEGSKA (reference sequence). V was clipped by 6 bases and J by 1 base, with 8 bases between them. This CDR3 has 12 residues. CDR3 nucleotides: TGCAGTGCGGTGCGGGGCACAGATACGCAGTATTTT. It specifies CSAVRGTDTQYF.

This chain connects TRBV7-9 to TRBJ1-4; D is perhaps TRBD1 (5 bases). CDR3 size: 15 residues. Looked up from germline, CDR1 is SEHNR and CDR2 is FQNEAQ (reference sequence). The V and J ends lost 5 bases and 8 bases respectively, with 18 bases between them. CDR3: CASSHGRGRGEKLFF. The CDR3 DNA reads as TGTGCCAGCAGCCACGGACGGGGCCGTGGGGAAAAACTGTTTTTT. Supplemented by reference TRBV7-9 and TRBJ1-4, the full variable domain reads DTGVSQNPRHKITKRGQNVTFRCDPISEHNRLYWYRQTLGQGPEFLTYFQNEAQLEKSRLLSDRFSAERPKGSFSTLEIQRTEQGDSAMYLCASSHGRGRGEKLFFGSGTQLSVL.

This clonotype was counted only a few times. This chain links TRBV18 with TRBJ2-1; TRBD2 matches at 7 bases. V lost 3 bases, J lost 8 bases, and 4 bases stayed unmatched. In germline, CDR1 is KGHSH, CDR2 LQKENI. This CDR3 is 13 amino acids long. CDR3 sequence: CASSPTLADEQFF. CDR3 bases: TGTGCCAGCTCACCTACCCTAGCGGATGAGCAGTTCTTC.

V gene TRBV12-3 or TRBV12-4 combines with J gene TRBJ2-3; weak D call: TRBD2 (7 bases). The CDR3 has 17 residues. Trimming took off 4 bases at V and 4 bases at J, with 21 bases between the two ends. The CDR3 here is CASSSSRGGRGADTQYF. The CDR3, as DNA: TGTGCCAGCAGTTCGTCCCGAGGAGGGAGGGGGGCAGATACGCAGTATTTT.

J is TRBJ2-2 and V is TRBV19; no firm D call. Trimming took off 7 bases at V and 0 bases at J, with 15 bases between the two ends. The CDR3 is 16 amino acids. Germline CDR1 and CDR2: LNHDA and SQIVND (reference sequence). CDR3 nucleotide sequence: TGTGCCAGTACCCGGGTAGCAGGCTCGAACACCGGGGAGCTGTTTTTT. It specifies CASTRVAGSNTGELFF.

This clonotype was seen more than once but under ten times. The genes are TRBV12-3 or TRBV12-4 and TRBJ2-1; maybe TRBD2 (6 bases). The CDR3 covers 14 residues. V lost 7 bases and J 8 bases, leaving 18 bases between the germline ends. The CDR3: CASTTGLSADEQFF. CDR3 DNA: TGTGCCAGCACCACGGGACTTTCCGCTGATGAGCAGTTCTTC.

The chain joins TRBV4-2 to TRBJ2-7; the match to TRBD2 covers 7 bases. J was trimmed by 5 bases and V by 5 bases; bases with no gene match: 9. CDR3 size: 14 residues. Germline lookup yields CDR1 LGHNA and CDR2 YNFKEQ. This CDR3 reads CASSWSREGNEQYF. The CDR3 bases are TGTGCCAGCAGCTGGTCCAGGGAGGGAAACGAGCAGTACTTC.

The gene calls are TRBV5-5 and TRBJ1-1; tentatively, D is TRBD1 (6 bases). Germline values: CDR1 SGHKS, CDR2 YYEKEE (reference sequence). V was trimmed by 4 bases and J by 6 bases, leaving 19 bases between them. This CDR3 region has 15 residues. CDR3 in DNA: TGTGCCAGCAGCCCAAACCCGACAGGCGACGCTGAAGCTTTCTTT. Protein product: CASSPNPTGDAEAFF.

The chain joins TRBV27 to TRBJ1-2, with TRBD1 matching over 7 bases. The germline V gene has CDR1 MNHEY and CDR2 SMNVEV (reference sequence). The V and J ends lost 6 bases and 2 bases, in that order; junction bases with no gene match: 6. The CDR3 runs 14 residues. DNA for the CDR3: TGTGCCAGCAGAACGGGACAGAGGAACTATGGCTACACCTTC. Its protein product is CASRTGQRNYGYTF.

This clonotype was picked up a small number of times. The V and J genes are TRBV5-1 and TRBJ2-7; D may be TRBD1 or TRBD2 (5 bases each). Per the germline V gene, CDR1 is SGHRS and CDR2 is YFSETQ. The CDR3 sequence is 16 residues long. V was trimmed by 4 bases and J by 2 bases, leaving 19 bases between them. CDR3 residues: CASSATVGTGTYEQYF. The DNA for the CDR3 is TGCGCCAGCAGCGCCACCGTGGGGACGGGTACCTACGAGCAGTACTTC.

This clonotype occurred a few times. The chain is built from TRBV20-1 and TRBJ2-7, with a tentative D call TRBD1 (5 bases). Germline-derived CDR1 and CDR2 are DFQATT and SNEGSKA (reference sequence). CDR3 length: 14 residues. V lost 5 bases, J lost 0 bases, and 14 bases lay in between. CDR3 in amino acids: CSARIDSNSYEQYF. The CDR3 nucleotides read TGCAGTGCTCGTATAGACAGTAACTCCTACGAGCAGTACTTC.

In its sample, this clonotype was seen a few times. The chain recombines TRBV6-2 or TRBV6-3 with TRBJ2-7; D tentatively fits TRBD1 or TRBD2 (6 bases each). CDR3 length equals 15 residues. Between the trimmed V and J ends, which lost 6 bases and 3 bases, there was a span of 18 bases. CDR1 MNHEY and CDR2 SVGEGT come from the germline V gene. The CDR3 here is CASREGGLDFYEQYF. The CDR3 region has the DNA TGTGCCAGCAGAGAAGGGGGACTCGACTTCTACGAGCAGTACTTC.

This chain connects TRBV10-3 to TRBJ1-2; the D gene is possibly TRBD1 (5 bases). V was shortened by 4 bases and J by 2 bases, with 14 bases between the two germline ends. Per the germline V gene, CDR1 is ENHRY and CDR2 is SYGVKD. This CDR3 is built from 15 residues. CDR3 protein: CAISGPETENYGYTF. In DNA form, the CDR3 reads TGTGCCATCAGTGGCCCTGAGACAGAAAACTATGGCTACACCTTC.

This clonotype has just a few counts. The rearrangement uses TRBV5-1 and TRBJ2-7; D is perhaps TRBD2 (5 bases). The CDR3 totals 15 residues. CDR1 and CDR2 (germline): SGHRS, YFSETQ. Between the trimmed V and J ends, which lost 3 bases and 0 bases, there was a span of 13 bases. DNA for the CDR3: TGCGCCAGCAGCTCCCTGACGGACTTCTCCTACGAGCAGTACTTC. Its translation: CASSSLTDFSYEQYF.

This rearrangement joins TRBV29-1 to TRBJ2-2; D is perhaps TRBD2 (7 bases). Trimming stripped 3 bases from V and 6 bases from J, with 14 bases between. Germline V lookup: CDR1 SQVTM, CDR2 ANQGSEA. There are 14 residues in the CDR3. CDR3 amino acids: CSVDGGLSAGELFF. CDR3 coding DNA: TGCAGCGTTGACGGGGGGCTGAGCGCCGGGGAGCTGTTTTTT.

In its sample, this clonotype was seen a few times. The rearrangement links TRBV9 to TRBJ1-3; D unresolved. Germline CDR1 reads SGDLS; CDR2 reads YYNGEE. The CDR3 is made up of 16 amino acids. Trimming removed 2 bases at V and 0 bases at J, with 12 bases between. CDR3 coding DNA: TGTGCCAGCAGCGTCCAGACTCCGAGCTCTGGAAACACCATATATTTT. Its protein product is CASSVQTPSSGNTIYF. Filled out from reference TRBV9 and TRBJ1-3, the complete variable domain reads DSGVTQTPKHLITATGQRVTLRCSPRSGDLSVYWYQQSLDQGLQFLIQYYNGEERAKGNILERFSAQQFPDLHSELNLSSLELGDSALYFCASSVQTPSSGNTIYFGEGSWLTVV.

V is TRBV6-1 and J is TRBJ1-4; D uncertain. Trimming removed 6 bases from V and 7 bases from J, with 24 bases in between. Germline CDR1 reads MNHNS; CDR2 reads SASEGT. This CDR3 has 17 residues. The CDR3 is CASSSSPFDLTGEKLFF. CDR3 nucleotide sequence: TGTGCCAGCAGCTCATCCCCTTTTGATCTTACGGGTGAAAAACTGTTTTTT.

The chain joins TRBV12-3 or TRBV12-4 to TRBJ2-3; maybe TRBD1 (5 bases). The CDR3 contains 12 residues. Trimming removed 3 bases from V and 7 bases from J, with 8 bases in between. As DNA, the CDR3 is TGTGCCAGCAGTTTCCAGGGTTATACGCAGTATTTT. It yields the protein CASSFQGYTQYF.